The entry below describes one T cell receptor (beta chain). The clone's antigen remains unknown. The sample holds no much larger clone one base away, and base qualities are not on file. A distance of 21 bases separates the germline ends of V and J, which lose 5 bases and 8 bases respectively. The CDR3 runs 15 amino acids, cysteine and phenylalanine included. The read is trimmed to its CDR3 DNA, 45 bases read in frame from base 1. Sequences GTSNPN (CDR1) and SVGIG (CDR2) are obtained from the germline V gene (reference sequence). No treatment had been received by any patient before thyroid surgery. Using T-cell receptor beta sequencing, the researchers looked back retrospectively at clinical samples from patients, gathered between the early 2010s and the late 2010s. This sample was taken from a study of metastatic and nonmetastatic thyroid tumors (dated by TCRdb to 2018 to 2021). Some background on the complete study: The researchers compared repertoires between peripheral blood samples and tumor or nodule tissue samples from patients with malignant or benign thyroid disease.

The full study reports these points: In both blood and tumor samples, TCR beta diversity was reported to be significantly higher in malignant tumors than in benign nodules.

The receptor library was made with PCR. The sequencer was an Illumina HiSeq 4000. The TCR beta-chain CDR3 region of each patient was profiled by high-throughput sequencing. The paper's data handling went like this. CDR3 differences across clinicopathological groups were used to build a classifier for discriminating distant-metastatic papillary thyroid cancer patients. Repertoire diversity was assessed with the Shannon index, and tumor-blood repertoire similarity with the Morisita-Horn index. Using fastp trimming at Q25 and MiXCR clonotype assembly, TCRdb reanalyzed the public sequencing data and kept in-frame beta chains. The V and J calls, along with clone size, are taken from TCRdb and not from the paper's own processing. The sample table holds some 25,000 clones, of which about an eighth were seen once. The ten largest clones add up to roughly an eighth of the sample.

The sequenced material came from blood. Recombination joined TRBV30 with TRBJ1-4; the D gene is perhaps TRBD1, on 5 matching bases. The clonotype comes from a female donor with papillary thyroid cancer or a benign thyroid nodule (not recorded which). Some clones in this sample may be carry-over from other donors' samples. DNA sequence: TGTGCCTGGCGCCTGCGTACACCTCGGGGGGAAAAACTGTTTTTT. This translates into CAWRLRTPRGEKLFF.